The 18 T cell receptor beta chains listed next were all sequenced from one sample in a study of type 1 regulatory T cells (dated by TCRdb to the early 2020s). Their cognate antigens are unknown. Instrument on record: Illumina MiSeq. TCRdb trimmed public reads at Q25 via fastp, called clones via MiXCR and kept in-frame beta chains. Duplicate CDR3 protein sequences are folded into a single record with the most common DNA and genes. The sample table lists some 60,000 distinct CDR3 sequences, roughly 60% of them with a count of one. The top ten clonotypes cover 1.5% to 2% of the sample. Sequenced sample: cultured non-Tr1 T cells, either the whole culture or a sorted T cell fraction (not recorded which). The cell subset or site tag for this specimen amounts to: non-Tr1 population from the T-allo10 product. The receptors here all came from a human donor in good health.

The chain combines TRBV6-2 or TRBV6-3 with TRBJ2-1; 7 bases fit TRBD1. Trimming cost V 2 bases and J 9 bases; bases outside gene matches: 10. Germline values: CDR1 MNHEY, CDR2 SVGEGT. The length of the CDR3 is 15 residues. The CDR3 DNA follows: TGTGCCAGCAGTTACCCCCCTACAGGGGTTGTTGAGCAGTTCTTC. Translation gives CASSYPPTGVVEQFF.

V is TRBV20-1 and J is TRBJ2-1; 13 positions match TRBD2. The germline V gene encodes CDR1 DFQATT and CDR2 SNEGSKA (reference sequence). Trimming took 4 bases from V and 8 from J; bases not matched to a gene: 17. The CDR3 is 18 residues long. DNA of the CDR3: TGCAGTGCTAAGATAGCTTTGGGACTAGCGGGACCCGCGGATGAGCAGTTCTTC. Its translation: CSAKIALGLAGPADEQFF.

This clonotype was detected a few times. The chain recombines TRBV12-3 or TRBV12-4 with TRBJ2-2; D is possibly TRBD2 (5 bases). The germline V and J ends were trimmed by 6 bases and 8 bases, with 13 bases remaining between them. The CDR3 spans 13 residues. This chain's CDR3 is CASRPGEFGELFF. DNA for the CDR3: TGTGCCAGCAGGCCCGGGGAGTTTGGGGAGCTGTTTTTT.

The chain joins TRBV6-5 to TRBJ1-6; the match to TRBD1 covers 7 bases. CDR3 length: 15 amino acids. Unmatched junction bases numbered 6, after V lost 5 bases and J lost 5 bases. Germline assignment: CDR1 MNHEY and CDR2 SVGAGI. CDR3 protein: CASSTGTANNSPLHF. The CDR3, as DNA: TGTGCCAGCAGTACGGGGACAGCTAATAATTCACCCCTCCACTTT.

The chain uses TRBV3-1 and TRBJ1-1, with 7 bases that match TRBD1. The CDR3 contains 14 residues. Germline trimming cut 0 bases from V and 10 bases from J; bases unmatched to any gene: 8. Germline V gene sequence: CDR1 LGHDT, CDR2 YNNKEL (reference sequence). In DNA, the CDR3 is TGTGCCAGCAGCCAAGATCCGGGGCAGGGGGGAGCTTTCTTT. This encodes CASSQDPGQGGAFF. The full variable domain, rest sourced from reference TRBV3-1 and TRBJ1-1, is DTAVSQTPKYLVTQMGNDKSIKCEQNLGHDTMYWYKQDSKKFLKIMFSYNNKELIINETVPNRFSPKSPDKAHLNLHINSLELGDSAVYFCASSQDPGQGGAFFGQGTRLTVV.

The chain combines TRBV29-1 with TRBJ2-7; tentatively, D is TRBD2 (6 bases). Germline V CDR1 and CDR2: SQVTM, ANQGSEA. The CDR3 runs to 14 residues. Deletions cut 0 bases from V and 3 bases from J, with 12 bases between. The CDR3 reads CSVEEDSGSYEQYF. CDR3 DNA: TGCAGCGTTGAAGAGGATAGCGGAAGCTACGAGCAGTACTTC.

With respect to this clonotype: This sequence may be a read error, since a much larger clone differs from it by one base. This chain links TRBV7-3 with TRBJ2-1; TRBD2 matches at 8 bases. This CDR3 region has 14 residues. Losses at the gene ends were 5 bases for V and 8 bases for J; bases not matched to a gene: 8. Per germline, CDR1 SGHTA and CDR2 FQGTGA. CDR3 nucleotides: TGTGCCAGCAGCCGGGACGGGGGGGTAGATGAGCAGTTCTTC. Protein product: CASSRDGGVDEQFF.

Many counts were recorded for this clonotype. The chain has TRBV20-1 and TRBJ2-1; TRBD2 matches at 10 bases. Germline CDR1 is DFQATT and CDR2 is SNEGSKA (reference sequence). Germline trimming cut 4 bases from V and 8 bases from J; bases unmatched to any gene: 23. There are 19 residues in the CDR3. Here the CDR3 DNA reads TGCAGTGCTAACGGCGGCCTGCAGACTAGCGGGCCGAGGATATATGAGCAGTTCTTC. Translating it yields CSANGGLQTSGPRIYEQFF.

The chain uses TRBV20-1 and TRBJ2-7; TRBD2 might be the D (7 bases). CDR3 length equals 22 residues. Trimming took 4 bases from V and 0 from J, leaving 37 bases between them. Germline CDR1 DFQATT, CDR2 SNEGSKA (reference sequence). The CDR3 spells CSAIGALNREQRGGGSSYEQYF. The CDR3 DNA is TGCAGTGCTATTGGAGCCCTAAATCGGGAACAAAGGGGGGGCGGATCCTCCTACGAGCAGTACTTC.

The chain carries TRBV20-1 and TRBJ2-7; TRBD1 might be the D (6 bases). The length of the CDR3 is 13 residues. The germline CDR1 and CDR2 sequences are DFQATT and SNEGSKA (reference sequence). V lost 6 bases to trimming and J lost 5 bases, with 17 bases between them. The CDR3 here is CSATDRSRNEQYF. The CDR3 nucleotides are TGCAGTGCCACGGACAGATCTCGTAACGAGCAGTACTTC.

The rearrangement joins TRBV7-2 to TRBJ2-7; no definite D call. V lost 1 base to trimming and J lost 6 bases, with 13 bases between them. CDR1 SGHTA and CDR2 FQGNSA come from the germline V gene. The CDR3 covers 14 residues. CDR3 DNA: TGTGCCAGCAGCTTAGATTTGACATGGGGCGAGCAGTACTTC. This codes for CASSLDLTWGEQYF.

The rearrangement links TRBV10-3 to TRBJ2-2, with D hard to call. CDR1 is ENHRY, CDR2 SYGVKD, per germline. This CDR3 has 16 amino acids. Trimming removed 7 bases from V and 1 base from J, with 16 bases in between. CDR3 bases: TGTGCCATCACAGAGAGACACCTTTTGAACACCGGGGAGCTGTTTTTT. Translating it yields CAITERHLLNTGELFF.

The chain combines TRBV10-2 with TRBJ1-5; tentatively, D is TRBD1 (5 bases). The CDR3 has 15 amino acids. The V gene lost 6 bases and the J gene lost 1 base, with 13 bases spanning the gap. Germline-derived CDR1 and CDR2 are WSHSY and SAAADI. CDR3 nucleotide sequence: TGCGCCAGCAGCCGACAGTTTTTGAGCAATCAGCCCCAGCATTTT. Its translation is CASSRQFLSNQPQHF.

The chain couples TRBV20-1 to TRBJ2-3; possibly TRBD1 for D (6 bases). CDR1 DFQATT and CDR2 SNEGSKA come from the germline V gene (reference sequence). With 7 bases removed from V and 4 bases from J, the gap between germline ends came to 18 bases. CDR3 length: 14 residues. Here the CDR3 DNA reads TGCAGTGATAATGTGGGGCCAGGGGCAGATACGCAGTATTTT. Its protein product is CSDNVGPGADTQYF.

The rearrangement uses TRBV11-1 and TRBJ2-3; 11 bases align to TRBD2. Germline V gene sequence: CDR1 SGHAT, CDR2 FQDESV (reference sequence). V was pared by 4 bases and J by 5 bases, with 8 bases of the junction left unmatched. The CDR3 consists of 16 residues. DNA for the CDR3: TGTGCCAGCAGCTCATTAGCGGGAGGGCCAATAGATACGCAGTATTTT. Translating it yields CASSSLAGGPIDTQYF. The full variable domain, rest sourced from reference TRBV11-1 and TRBJ2-3, is EAEVAQSPRYKITEKSQAVAFWCDPISGHATLYWYRQILGQGPELLVQFQDESVVDDSQLPKDRFSAERLKGVDSTLKIQPAELGDSAMYLCASSSLAGGPIDTQYFGPGTRLTVL.

The chain is built from TRBV18 and TRBJ1-1, with a weak D call TRBD1 (5 bases). The CDR3 spans 16 residues. V was trimmed by 3 bases and J by 2 bases, leaving 16 bases between them. Germline V CDR1 and CDR2: KGHSH, LQKENI. Written as DNA, the CDR3 is TGTGCCAGCTCACCGACGGCCCTGGGGGGAAACACTGAAGCTTTCTTT. It is translated as CASSPTALGGNTEAFF.

CDR3 nucleotides: TGTGCCAGCAGCTTAGGGGGGAGCGCCGGGGAGCTGTTTTTT. This sequence encodes CASSLGGSAGELFF. The chain uses TRBV7-3 and TRBJ2-2; D possibly corresponds to TRBD2 (6 bases). The length of the CDR3 is 14 residues. Germline V gives CDR1 SGHTA, CDR2 FQGTGA. V lost 2 bases to trimming and J lost 6 bases, with 10 bases between them.

The J gene is TRBJ2-3, the V gene TRBV18; the D gene is possibly TRBD1 (6 bases). Trimming removed 2 bases at V and 2 bases at J, with 14 bases between. Looked up from germline, CDR1 is KGHSH and CDR2 is LQKENI. This CDR3 contains 16 residues. The CDR3 nucleotides read TGTGCCAGCTCACCAATAAACACAGGGAACACAGATACGCAGTATTTT. Its translation is CASSPINTGNTDTQYF. Full variable domain (remainder filled in from reference TRBV18 and TRBJ2-3): NAGVMQNPRHLVRRRGQEARLRCSPMKGHSHVYWYRQLPEEGLKFMVYLQKENIIDESGMPKERFSAEFPKEGPSILRIQQVVRGDSAAYFCASSPINTGNTDTQYFGPGTRLTVL.